This entry lists 27 T cell receptor beta chains sequenced from one sample in a study of CD8+CD57+ T cells in acquired aplastic anemia. Genomic DNA constituted the template upon which TCR beta VDJ and CDR3 profiling was performed. TCRdb re-derived calls from the reads in MiXCR, one entry per CDR3 protein. The data hold some 240,000 distinct CDR3 sequences, with 34% observed a single time. The sample taken for sequencing was sorted CD4+, CD8+, or CD8+CD57+ T cells (not recorded which) from PBMCs. These receptors were obtained from a human donor in good health, serving as a control.

This clonotype has a count of ten or more. The V and J genes are TRBV7-2 and TRBJ2-1; 11 nucleotides align to TRBD2. The CDR3 spans 15 residues. Germline V gene lookup returns CDR1 SGHTA and CDR2 FQGNSA. The trim removed 5 bases at V and 5 bases at J, leaving 5 bases unmatched. The CDR3 region is CASSRLAGIDNEQFF. DNA for the CDR3: TGTGCCAGCAGCAGACTAGCGGGAATAGACAATGAGCAGTTCTTC.

The V gene is TRBV6-1, the J gene TRBJ2-2; no clear D. CDR1 MNHNS and CDR2 SASEGT come from the germline V gene. The CDR3 has 13 amino acids. V was clipped by 5 bases and J by 6 bases, with 10 bases between them. CDR3 residues: CASSHQRAGELFF. For the CDR3, the DNA is TGTGCCAGCAGTCATCAAAGGGCCGGGGAGCTGTTTTTT.

This clonotype occurred many times. V is TRBV5-1 and J is TRBJ1-2; D gene uncertain. This CDR3 region has 14 residues. The germline V gene has CDR1 SGHRS and CDR2 YFSETQ. V was cut by 4 bases and J by 0 bases, with 10 bases left in between. This chain's CDR3 is CASSLFTANYGYTF. CDR3 sequence (DNA): TGCGCCAGCAGCCTTTTTACGGCTAACTATGGCTACACCTTC.

This rearrangement joins TRBV19 to TRBJ1-1; D unresolved. The CDR3 is 12 amino acids. The V gene's germline CDR1 is LNHDA and CDR2 SQIVND (reference sequence). V lost 7 bases and J 1 base, leaving 7 bases between the germline ends. CDR3 amino acids: CASISENTEAFF. The DNA of the CDR3 is TGTGCCAGTATAAGCGAGAACACTGAAGCTTTCTTT.

At least ten counts were recorded for this clonotype. This chain links TRBV20-1 with TRBJ1-4; possible D gene TRBD1, 5 bases. The CDR3 has 17 residues. CDR1 is DFQATT and CDR2 is SNEGSKA in the germline V gene (reference sequence). V gave up 0 bases and J gave up 6 bases, with 20 bases separating them. In DNA form, the CDR3 reads TGCAGTGCTAGAGATTCGGGGGGGACGCAGTCTTATGAAAAACTGTTTTTT. As protein: CSARDSGGTQSYEKLFF.

This clonotype was seen more than once but under ten times. The J gene is TRBJ2-2, the V gene TRBV6-2 or TRBV6-3; the match to TRBD2 covers 11 bases. The CDR3 runs to 18 residues. The V gene's germline CDR1 is MNHEY and CDR2 SVGEGT. J lost 2 bases, V lost 0 bases, and 5 bases had no gene match. The CDR3 spells CASSYSGTSGGNTGELFF. The CDR3 bases are TGTGCCAGCAGTTACTCGGGCACTAGCGGGGGTAACACCGGGGAGCTGTTTTTT.

On this clonotype: One end of the junction varies from germline; a read error may be responsible. The chain combines TRBV20-1 with TRBJ2-3, with D perhaps TRBD1 (6 bases). This CDR3 is built from 17 residues. Germline V lookup: CDR1 DFQATT, CDR2 SNEGSKA (reference sequence). CDR3 DNA sequence: TGCAGTGCGAGAGGGGAAGGCAGGGGCCTTAGCACAGATACGCAGTGTTTT. Amino acid sequence: CSARGEGRGLSTDTQCF.

This clonotype was seen repeatedly, ten times or more. This rearrangement joins TRBV2 to TRBJ1-2; D is possibly TRBD1 (5 bases). V gave up 10 bases and J gave up 1 base, with 10 bases separating them. The V gene's germline CDR1 is SNHLY and CDR2 FYNNEI. The CDR3 runs to 12 residues. For the CDR3, the DNA is TGTGCCACCGGGGGGAATAACTATGGCTACACCTTC. This gives the protein CATGGNNYGYTF. The variable domain in full, completed from reference TRBV2 and TRBJ1-2, reads EPEVTQTPSHQVTQMGQEVILRCVPISNHLYFYWYRQILGQKVEFLVSFYNNEISEKSEIFDDQFSVERPDGSNFTLKIRSTKLEDSAMYFCATGGNNYGYTFGSGTRLTVV.

A remark on this clonotype: At one of its ends the junction is not consistent with the germline gene, which may arise from a read error. The J gene is TRBJ2-1, the V gene TRBV5-1; D ambiguous. The germline CDR1 and CDR2 sequences are SGHRS and YFSETQ. The CDR3 is 11 residues long. The CDR3 region has the DNA TGCGCCAGCAGCTCTGACAATGAGCAGTCCTTC. Translated: CASSSDNEQSF.

Many counts were recorded for this clonotype. This chain links TRBV2 with TRBJ2-4, with 7 bases lining up with TRBD1. The CDR3 is 14 residues long. The V segment lost 8 bases and the J segment 6 bases; nucleotides outside the gene matches: 10. Germline lookup yields CDR1 SNHLY and CDR2 FYNNEI. CDR3 sequence: CASRNTGVGNIQYF. CDR3 nucleotide sequence: TGTGCCAGCCGGAATACAGGGGTGGGAAACATTCAGTACTTC.

This chain links TRBV11-1 with TRBJ2-2; 7 nucleotides match TRBD2. Germline trimming cut 1 base from V and 5 bases from J; bases unmatched to any gene: 10. Germline V CDR1 and CDR2: SGHAT, FQDESV (reference sequence). This CDR3 has 17 residues. The DNA for the CDR3 is TGTGCCAGCAGCTTAGGGTCGGGGGGAAAGGAGACCGGGGAGCTGTTTTTT. Translated, it gives CASSLGSGGKETGELFF.

This chain uses TRBV7-2 with TRBJ2-1; D remains ambiguous. Trimming shortened V by 1 base and J by 9 bases, and 10 bases separated the two germline ends. This CDR3 contains 13 residues. Germline V gene sequence: CDR1 SGHTA, CDR2 FQGNSA. The CDR3 protein is CASSLERRSEQFF. The CDR3 DNA sequence: TGTGCCAGCAGCTTAGAGCGTCGTAGTGAGCAGTTCTTC.

The chain links TRBV10-3 to TRBJ2-7; the match to TRBD1 covers 8 bases. The CDR3 is made up of 15 amino acids. J lost 3 bases, V lost 8 bases, and 12 bases had no gene match. Germline V lookup: CDR1 ENHRY, CDR2 SYGVKD. DNA of the CDR3: TGTGCCATCGCTAGCGTTGCAGGGGGCAACTACGAGCAGTACTTC. Protein: CAIASVAGGNYEQYF.

The V gene is TRBV25-1, the J gene TRBJ1-6, with 10 bases aligning to TRBD1. The CDR3 contains 15 residues. The germline CDR1 and CDR2 sequences are MGHDK and SYGVNS. With V trimmed by 4 bases and J by 11 bases, 8 bases remained unmatched. The CDR3 is CASSVGDRGIPPLHF. In DNA form, the CDR3 reads TGTGCCAGCAGTGTGGGGGACAGGGGAATTCCACCCCTCCACTTT.

A few counts support this clonotype. The V gene is TRBV18, the J gene TRBJ1-2, with D tentatively TRBD1 (6 bases). Deletions cut 2 bases from V and 5 bases from J, with 12 bases between. CDR1 and CDR2 (germline): KGHSH, LQKENI. The length of the CDR3 is 14 residues. CDR3 protein: CASSPSGDGYGYTF. As DNA, the CDR3 is TGTGCCAGCTCACCATCAGGGGACGGATATGGCTACACCTTC.

Many counts were recorded for this clonotype. The V and J genes are TRBV7-2 and TRBJ1-6; tentative D call: TRBD1 (6 bases). CDR3 length equals 15 residues. CDR1 is SGHTA and CDR2 is FQGNSA in the germline V gene. V was shortened by 4 bases and J by 7 bases, with 14 bases between the two germline ends. In DNA form, the CDR3 reads TGTGCCAGCAGCTCCACGAACGACAGGAATTCACCCCTCCACTTT. Translating gives CASSSTNDRNSPLHF.

The sample holds many counts of this clonotype. The gene calls are TRBV29-1 and TRBJ2-1, with D hard to call. Germline CDR1 and CDR2: SQVTM and ANQGSEA. Trimming pared 3 bases from V and 4 bases from J, leaving 4 bases between. CDR3 length equals 11 residues. The CDR3 sequence: CSVDYYNEQFF. The CDR3 nucleotides are TGCAGCGTTGACTATTACAATGAGCAGTTCTTC.

There are many counts of this clonotype. The chain links TRBV14 to TRBJ1-2; D gene uncertain. V was shortened by 0 bases and J by 9 bases, with 11 bases between the two germline ends. The CDR3 runs to 13 residues. Looked up from germline, CDR1 is SGHDN and CDR2 is FVKESK. CDR3 sequence (DNA): TGTGCCAGCAGCCAAGATCTTTTGGGGAGCTACACCTTC. This codes for CASSQDLLGSYTF.

In its sample, this clonotype was seen many times. The chain carries TRBV20-1 and TRBJ2-5; 14 bases are a match to TRBD2. The V gene end was trimmed by 5 bases and the J gene end by 7 bases; junction bases not matched to a gene: 0. The CDR3 contains 12 residues. From germline, CDR1 is DFQATT and CDR2 SNEGSKA (reference sequence). The CDR3 reads CSAGLAGGTQYF. CDR3 DNA sequence: TGCAGTGCTGGACTAGCGGGGGGGACCCAGTACTTC.

The chain has TRBV6-5 and TRBJ1-2; 10 nucleotides match TRBD1. V was clipped by 2 bases and J by 3 bases; unmatched bases: 6. There are 16 residues in the CDR3. CDR1 and CDR2 (germline): MNHEY, SVGAGI. CDR3 in DNA: TGTGCCAGCAGTTACCCCTCTGGGACAGGGGACTATGGCTACACCTTC. Translation: CASSYPSGTGDYGYTF.

The gene calls are TRBV25-1 and TRBJ2-7, with D maybe TRBD1 (6 bases). Germline CDR1 MGHDK, CDR2 SYGVNS. Trimming shortened V by 8 bases and J by 11 bases, and 25 bases separated the two germline ends. The CDR3 is 14 amino acids. CDR3 DNA: TGTGCCAGCTCACAGGGACACGAAAGCAGGATCAAGTACTTC. Protein: CASSQGHESRIKYF.

The sample holds many counts of this clonotype. The rearrangement uses TRBV2 and TRBJ2-7; D gene ambiguous. CDR3 length: 11 residues. V dropped 6 bases and J dropped 4 bases, with 7 bases sitting between them. Germline CDR1 reads SNHLY; CDR2 reads FYNNEI. This CDR3 reads CASSGHYEQYF. In DNA, the CDR3 is TGTGCCAGCAGCGGCCATTACGAGCAGTACTTC.

This clonotype was seen repeatedly, ten times or more. The genes are TRBV2 and TRBJ2-7; 7 nucleotides align to TRBD1. Germline V gene sequence: CDR1 SNHLY, CDR2 FYNNEI. There are 14 residues in the CDR3. The J segment lost 6 bases and the V segment lost 6 bases, leaving 11 bases of the junction unmatched. As DNA, the CDR3 is TGTGCCAGCAGCCTGGGACAGAGGGTGGGCGAGCAGTACTTC. This encodes CASSLGQRVGEQYF. Supplemented by reference TRBV2 and TRBJ2-7, the full variable domain reads EPEVTQTPSHQVTQMGQEVILRCVPISNHLYFYWYRQILGQKVEFLVSFYNNEISEKSEIFDDQFSVERPDGSNFTLKIRSTKLEDSAMYFCASSLGQRVGEQYFGPGTRLTVT.

The genes are TRBV10-3 and TRBJ1-5; 7 positions match TRBD1. Trimming removed 10 bases from V and 1 base from J; junction bases left unmatched: 19. Germline CDR1 reads ENHRY; CDR2 reads SYGVKD. CDR3 length equals 18 residues. The CDR3 protein is CATGPRQGVMGSNQPQHF. CDR3 DNA sequence: TGTGCCACCGGCCCAAGGCAGGGGGTTATGGGAAGCAATCAGCCCCAGCATTTT.

This clonotype showed up just a few times. The chain links TRBV25-1 to TRBJ2-7; D possibly corresponds to TRBD1 (6 bases). Germline CDR1 MGHDK, CDR2 SYGVNS. Trimming left V 3 bases short and J 4 bases short, with 19 bases between. The length of the CDR3 is 16 residues. CDR3 loop: CASSDPKRDTQYEQYF. CDR3 DNA: TGTGCCAGCAGTGATCCCAAAAGGGACACCCAGTACGAGCAGTACTTC.

The genes are TRBV7-8 and TRBJ2-5; 9 bases agree with TRBD1. The CDR3 has 17 residues. V lost 5 bases and J lost 1; bases outside the gene matches: 11. Per germline, CDR1 SGHVS and CDR2 FQNEAQ. The CDR3 DNA sequence: TGTGCCAGCAGCACACGCAGGACAGGGGAAACCCAAGAGACCCAGTACTTC. Amino acid sequence: CASSTRRTGETQETQYF.

The chain employs TRBV5-1 and TRBJ1-6; D is perhaps TRBD1 (6 bases). The CDR3 contains 15 residues. In germline, CDR1 is SGHRS, CDR2 YFSETQ. V dropped 4 bases and J dropped 9 bases, with 17 bases sitting between them. Here the CDR3 reads CASSVGTNGGSPLHF. CDR3 nucleotide sequence: TGCGCCAGCAGCGTGGGGACAAACGGCGGTTCACCCCTCCACTTT.